This is a list of T cell receptor beta chains from one sample in a study of blood T cell repertoires in COVID-19. Only in-frame clones appear in the TCRdb table, and some are missing; sequencing was by immunoSEQ multiplex PCR. The sample has roughly 300,000 clones; roughly 90% are singletons. Specimen: PBMCs or T cells enriched from blood (not recorded which). Receptors originate from a woman aged 25-40 years who had recovered from COVID-19. CDR3s include the opening cysteine and the closing phenylalanine or tryptophan. A D gene is named only where the DNA matches it firmly. Clone size is given for some rows only: seen once, a few or many times, or a class if the clone is expanded.

clone_size: -
v_call: TRBV3-1/TRBV3-2
d_call: -
j_call: TRBJ2-5
cdr3_nt: TGTGCCAGCAGCCCCACCTGGAGTAGCGGTCATGGGGCCCAGTACTTC
cdr3_aa: CASSPTWSSGHGAQYF

clone_size: once
v_call: TRBV5-6
d_call: TRBD2
j_call: TRBJ2-1
cdr3_nt: TGTGCCAGCAGCGGGACTAGCTGGAATGAGCAGTTCTTC
cdr3_aa: CASSGTSWNEQFF

clone_size: -
v_call: TRBV7-8
d_call: -
j_call: TRBJ2-5
cdr3_nt: TGTGCCAGCAGCCACCCGGCGCGGAAGCCGACCCAGTACTTC
cdr3_aa: CASSHPARKPTQYF

clone_size: -
v_call: TRBV3-1/TRBV3-2
d_call: -
j_call: TRBJ1-3
cdr3_nt: TGTGCCAGCAGCCCGCCAGGTCAGGGGATAATTAGAAACACCATATATTTT
cdr3_aa: CASSPPGQGIIRNTIYF

clone_size: -
v_call: TRBV18
d_call: TRBD1
j_call: TRBJ1-6
cdr3_nt: TGTGCCAGCTCACCTATCCAGGGGGCAGGTTCACCCCTCCACTTT
cdr3_aa: CASSPIQGAGSPLHF

clone_size: -
v_call: TRBV13
d_call: -
j_call: TRBJ1-3
cdr3_nt: TGTGCCAGCAGCACGGGGACTGCGGACACCATATATTTT
cdr3_aa: CASSTGTADTIYF

clone_size: once
v_call: TRBV19
d_call: -
j_call: TRBJ2-1
cdr3_nt: TGTGCCAGTAGTATGCCCGGACAAGGGGGGGGCGATGAGCAGTTCTTC
cdr3_aa: CASSMPGQGGGDEQFF

clone_size: -
v_call: TRBV7-9
d_call: TRBD2
j_call: TRBJ2-1
cdr3_nt: TGTGCCAGCAAACTAGCGGGAGATAGGAATGAGCAGTTCTTC
cdr3_aa: CASKLAGDRNEQFF

clone_size: -
v_call: TRBV4-1
d_call: TRBD1
j_call: TRBJ1-4
cdr3_nt: TGCGCCAGCAGCCAAGATAAACAGGGGGGGACTAATGAAAAACTGTTTTTT
cdr3_aa: CASSQDKQGGTNEKLFF

clone_size: -
v_call: TRBV5-6
d_call: TRBD2
j_call: TRBJ2-7
cdr3_nt: TGTGCCAGCAGCTTACGGACTAGCGGGAGTAGCTTGACCTACGAGCAGTACTTC
cdr3_aa: CASSLRTSGSSLTYEQYF

clone_size: -
v_call: TRBV7-2
d_call: -
j_call: TRBJ2-2
cdr3_nt: TGTGCCAGCAGCTTAGTGGTGAGGAGGGAGCTGTTTTTT
cdr3_aa: CASSLVVRRELFF

clone_size: -
v_call: TRBV5-4
d_call: -
j_call: TRBJ2-5
cdr3_nt: TGTGCCAGCAGCCAGGGCGGGGGCAGGGAGAAGACCCAGTACTTC
cdr3_aa: CASSQGGGREKTQYF

clone_size: -
v_call: TRBV6-5
d_call: TRBD1
j_call: TRBJ2-1
cdr3_nt: TGTGCCAGCACTATCGGACAGGGAAGTGAGCAGTTCTTC
cdr3_aa: CASTIGQGSEQFF

clone_size: -
v_call: TRBV24-1
d_call: TRBD1
j_call: TRBJ2-7
cdr3_nt: TGTGCCACCAGTGGGTCCGGGACAGGGCTTCACGAGCAGTACTTC
cdr3_aa: CATSGSGTGLHEQYF

clone_size: -
v_call: TRBV15
d_call: TRBD2
j_call: TRBJ2-3
cdr3_nt: TGTGCCACCAGCTCTCTGACTAGCGTCACAGATACGCAGTATTTT
cdr3_aa: CATSSLTSVTDTQYF

clone_size: -
v_call: TRBV7-2
d_call: TRBD1
j_call: TRBJ2-5
cdr3_nt: TGTGCCAGCAGCGCGACAGGGGGAGATGAGACCCAGTACTTC
cdr3_aa: CASSATGGDETQYF